A selection of T cell receptor beta chains follows, all from one sample in a study of T cell changes during pregnancy in multiple sclerosis. The protocol was immunoSEQ multiplex PCR, while the TCRdb copy is restricted to in-frame clones and leaves out a portion. The sample shows approximately 100,000 clones, approximately 92% of them seen only once. The material sequenced was peripheral blood, taken in the first trimester of pregnancy. All receptors come from a female donor with multiple sclerosis, enrolled in a pregnancy study. The conserved cysteine and the conserved F or W are not part of the CDR3 here. Fields, in order: V gene, CDR3 protein.

V gene: TRBV14; CDR3 protein: ASSLSWEREETQY
V gene: TRBV19; CDR3 protein: ASSIDGWNTEAF
V gene: TRBV30; CDR3 protein: AWNRQGGEPLH
V gene: TRBV6-5; CDR3 protein: ASEPGKDTDTQY
V gene: TRBV11-2; CDR3 protein: ASSLWGGRGTTDTQY
V gene: TRBV19; CDR3 protein: ASGYRTGELF
V gene: TRBV7-3; CDR3 protein: ASSLGQGCSPLH
V gene: TRBV7-9; CDR3 protein: ASSPRGRSYNEQF
V gene: TRBV7-6; CDR3 protein: ASSLVVRGEQF
V gene: TRBV27; CDR3 protein: ASSLGALPPLH
V gene: TRBV4-2; CDR3 protein: ASSQGTAIYGYT
V gene: TRBV7-6; CDR3 protein: ASSLNGGQPDTQY
V gene: TRBV18; CDR3 protein: ASSPPAGSANEKLF
V gene: TRBV19; CDR3 protein: ASSIETGGAGTEAF
V gene: TRBV5-1; CDR3 protein: ASSLVAPRDYEQY
V gene: TRBV7-8; CDR3 protein: ASRATIGGGEQF
V gene: TRBV11-3; CDR3 protein: ASSLGLASGAHQETQY
V gene: TRBV2; CDR3 protein: ASSRTGGPETQY
V gene: TRBV29-1; CDR3 protein: SVEPQGLTEAF
V gene: TRBV29-1; CDR3 protein: SARGNDNSPLH
V gene: TRBV29-1; CDR3 protein: SVETRVRNIQY